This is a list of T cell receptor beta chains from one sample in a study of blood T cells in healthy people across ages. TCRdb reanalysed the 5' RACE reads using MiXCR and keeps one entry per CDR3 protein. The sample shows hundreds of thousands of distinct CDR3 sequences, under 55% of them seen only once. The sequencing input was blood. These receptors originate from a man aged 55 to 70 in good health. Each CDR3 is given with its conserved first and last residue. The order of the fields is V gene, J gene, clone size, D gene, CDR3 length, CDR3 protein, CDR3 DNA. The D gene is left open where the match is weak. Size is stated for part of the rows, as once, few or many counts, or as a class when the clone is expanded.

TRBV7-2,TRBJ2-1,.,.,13,CASSLGVLEEQFF,TGTGCCAGCAGCTTAGGTGTCTTAGAAGAGCAGTTCTTC
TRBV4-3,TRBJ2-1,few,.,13,CASSPNSRQQQFF,TGCGCCAGCAGCCCGAACAGTCGGCAGCAGCAGTTCTTC
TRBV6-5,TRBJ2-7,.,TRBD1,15,CASSYVPGQVYEQYF,TGTGCCAGCAGTTACGTGCCGGGACAGGTTTACGAGCAGTACTTC
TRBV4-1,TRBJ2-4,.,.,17,CASSPPLIGVPKNIQYF,TGCGCCAGCAGCCCCCCCCTTATAGGAGTCCCCAAAAACATTCAGTACTTC
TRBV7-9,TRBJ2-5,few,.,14,CASSPNGGRETQYF,TGTGCCAGCAGCCCCAACGGGGGGCGAGAGACCCAGTACTTC
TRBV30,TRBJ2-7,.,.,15,CAWSVKRSSYNEQYF,TGTGCCTGGAGTGTAAAAAGGAGCTCCTACAATGAGCAGTACTTC
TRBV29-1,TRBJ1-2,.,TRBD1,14,CSVEPGDRNYGYTF,TGCAGCGTTGAACCCGGGGACAGGAACTATGGCTACACCTTC
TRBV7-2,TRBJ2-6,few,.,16,CASSLAAVAGANVLTF,TGTGCCAGCAGCTTAGCGGCGGTGGCCGGGGCCAACGTCCTGACTTTC
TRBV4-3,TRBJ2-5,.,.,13,CDSSQDLKETQYF,TGCGACAGCAGCCAAGATCTGAAAGAGACCCAGTACTTC
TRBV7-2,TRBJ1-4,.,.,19,CASSSFGGSVPTTNEKLFF,TGTGCCAGCAGCAGCTTCGGAGGTTCCGTTCCTACAACTAATGAAAAACTGTTTTTT
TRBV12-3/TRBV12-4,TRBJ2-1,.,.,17,CASTLFWGPSSYNEQFF,TGTGCCAGCACCCTTTTTTGGGGACCGAGCTCCTACAATGAGCAGTTCTTC